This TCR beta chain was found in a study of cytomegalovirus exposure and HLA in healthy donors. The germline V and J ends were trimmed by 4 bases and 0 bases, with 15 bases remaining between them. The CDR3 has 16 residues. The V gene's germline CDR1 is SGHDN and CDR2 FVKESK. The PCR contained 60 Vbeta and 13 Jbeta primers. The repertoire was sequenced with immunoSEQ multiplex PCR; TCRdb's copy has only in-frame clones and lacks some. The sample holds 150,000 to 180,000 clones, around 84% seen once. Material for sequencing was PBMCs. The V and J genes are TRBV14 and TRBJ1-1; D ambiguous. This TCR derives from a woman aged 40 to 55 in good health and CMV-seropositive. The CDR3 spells CASSLNLPGMNTEAFF. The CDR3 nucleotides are TGTGCCAGCAGCCTGAACCTGCCGGGTATGAACACTGAAGCTTTCTTT.